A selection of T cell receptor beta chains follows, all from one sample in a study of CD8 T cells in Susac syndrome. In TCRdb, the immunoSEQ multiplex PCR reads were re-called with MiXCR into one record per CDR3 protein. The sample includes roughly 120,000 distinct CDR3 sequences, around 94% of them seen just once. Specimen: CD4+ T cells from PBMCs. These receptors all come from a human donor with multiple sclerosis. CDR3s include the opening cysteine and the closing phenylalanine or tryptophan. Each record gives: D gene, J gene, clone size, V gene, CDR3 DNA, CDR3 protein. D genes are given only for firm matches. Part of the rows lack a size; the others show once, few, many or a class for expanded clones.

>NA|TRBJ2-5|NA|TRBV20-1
TGCAGTGCTAGAGGGAGGCCACCCCTGGAGACCCAGTACTTC
CSARGRPPLETQYF
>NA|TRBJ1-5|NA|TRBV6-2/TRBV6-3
TGTGCCAGCAGCTTCGGGGGTCAGCCCCCTAATTTT
CASSFGGQPPNF
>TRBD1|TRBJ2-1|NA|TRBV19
TGTGCCAGTAGTATGGGACAGGGGATCTCCTTGGGCAATGAGCAGTTCTTC
CASSMGQGISLGNEQFF
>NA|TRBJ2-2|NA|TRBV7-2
TGTGCCAGCAGCCCTCGGGGGTACGGGGAGCTGTTTTTT
CASSPRGYGELFF
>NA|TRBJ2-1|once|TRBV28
TGTGCCAGCAGTTTACTGGCAGGGGGGGGATACAATGAGCAGTTCTTC
CASSLLAGGGYNEQFF
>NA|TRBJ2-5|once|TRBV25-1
TGTGCCAGCAGTGATCCGGGGGTAGAGACCCAGTACTTC
CASSDPGVETQYF
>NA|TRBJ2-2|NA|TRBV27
TGTGCCAGCAGTTTTATGAACACCGGGGAGCTGTTTTTT
CASSFMNTGELFF
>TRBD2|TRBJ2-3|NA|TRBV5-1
TGCGCCAGTACTAGCGGGGTCAGCACAGATACGCAGTATTTT
CASTSGVSTDTQYF
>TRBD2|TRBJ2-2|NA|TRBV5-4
TGTGCCAGCAGCTTGGGGCTAGCGGGAGTTGGCGGGGAGCTGTTTTTT
CASSLGLAGVGGELFF
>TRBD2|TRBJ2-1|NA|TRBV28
TGTGCCAGCAGTCACGCGACTAGCGGGGTTAACAATGAGCAGTTCTTC
CASSHATSGVNNEQFF
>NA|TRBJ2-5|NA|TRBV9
TGTGCCAGCAGCGTACTCGGACAGAGAGGAGAGACCCAGTACTTC
CASSVLGQRGETQYF
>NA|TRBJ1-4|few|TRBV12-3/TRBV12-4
TGTGCCAGCAGCCAGGGGGAAAAACTGTTTTTT
CASSQGEKLFF
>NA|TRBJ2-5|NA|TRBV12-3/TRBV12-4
TGTGCCAGCAGTTTTCGTTCGGGGCCCAAGATGGAGACCCAGTACTTC
CASSFRSGPKMETQYF
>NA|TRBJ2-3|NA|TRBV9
TGTGCCAGCAGCGTAATGGGACACCCGGAGGTGGATACGCAGTATTTT
CASSVMGHPEVDTQYF
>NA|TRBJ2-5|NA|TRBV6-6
TGTGCCAGCAGTTACACGAAAGAGACCCAGTACTTC
CASSYTKETQYF
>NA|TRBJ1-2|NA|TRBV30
TGTGCCTGGAGGGGCGGGGCCCAGCCGGGCGGCTACACCTTC
CAWRGGAQPGGYTF
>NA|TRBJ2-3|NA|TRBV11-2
TGTGCCAGCAGCAGATCAAAGCGGGCGGATACGCAGTATTTT
CASSRSKRADTQYF
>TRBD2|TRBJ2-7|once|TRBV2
TGTGGCCTCTGGGAGGGACTAGCGGGAGCCGAGCAGTACTTC
CGLWEGLAGAEQYF
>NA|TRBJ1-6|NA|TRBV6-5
TGTGCCAGCAGTTACTCAGGGGAGGGCGGCAATTCACCCCTCCACTTT
CASSYSGEGGNSPLHF
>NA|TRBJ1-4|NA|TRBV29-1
TGCAGCGGCAACCGGGACGGCCGTAATGAAAAACTGTTTTTT
CSGNRDGRNEKLFF
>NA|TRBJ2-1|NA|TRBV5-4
TGTGCCAGCAGCTTGGTGGACGGACTACCCCTCGGCGAGCAGTTCTTC
CASSLVDGLPLGEQFF
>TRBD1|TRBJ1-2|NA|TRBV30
TGTGCCTGGAGTCCCGGGACAGGGGCGGAGGGGTATGGCTACACCTTC
CAWSPGTGAEGYGYTF
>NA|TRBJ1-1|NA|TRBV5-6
TGTGCCACCCCGTTCCAAGGGGCGCGTGACACTGAAGCTTTCTTT
CATPFQGARDTEAFF
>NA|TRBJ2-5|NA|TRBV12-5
TGTGCTAGTGGTTTGTCGACCCCTTGGGAGACCCAGTACTTC
CASGLSTPWETQYF
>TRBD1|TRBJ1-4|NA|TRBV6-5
TGTGCCAGCAGTTCCGGGACAGGGGCCACTAATGAAAAACTGTTTTTT
CASSSGTGATNEKLFF
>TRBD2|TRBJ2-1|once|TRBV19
TGTGCCAGTAGTATAAGGGGGACTAGCGTTACCAATGAGCAGTTCTTC
CASSIRGTSVTNEQFF
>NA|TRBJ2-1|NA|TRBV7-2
TGTGCCAGCAGCTTAAGGGCGGGCTTCTCCTACAATGAGCAGTTCTTC
CASSLRAGFSYNEQFF
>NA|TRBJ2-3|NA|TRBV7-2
TGTGCCAGCAGCTTAGTAGGGGGGCGGGGTAGCACAGATACGCAGTATTTT
CASSLVGGRGSTDTQYF
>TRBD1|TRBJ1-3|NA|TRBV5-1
TGCGCCAGCAGCCCCGGGACAGGTGAATTCTCTGGAAACACCATATATTTT
CASSPGTGEFSGNTIYF
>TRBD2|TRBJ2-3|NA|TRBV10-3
TGTGCCATCAGGGGACTAGCGGGAAGCACAGATACGCAGTATTTT
CAIRGLAGSTDTQYF
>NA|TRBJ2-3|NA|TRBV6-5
TGTGCCAGCAGTTACTCGGTCGAAGGATATACGCAGTATTTT
CASSYSVEGYTQYF
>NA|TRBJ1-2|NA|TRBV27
TGTGCCAGCAGTTGGGGGGATCCCAGGGACGTGGGCTATGGCTACACCTTC
CASSWGDPRDVGYGYTF
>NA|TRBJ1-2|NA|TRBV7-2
TGTGCCAGCAGCTTAGCGCAGTTATATGGCTACACCTTC
CASSLAQLYGYTF
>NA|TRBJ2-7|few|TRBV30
TGTGCCTGGAGTACACTATACGAGCAGTACTTC
CAWSTLYEQYF
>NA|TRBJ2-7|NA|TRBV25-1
TGTGCCAGCAGTGTTAACTACGAGCAGTACTTC
CASSVNYEQYF
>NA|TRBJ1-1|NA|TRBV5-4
TGTGCCAGCAGCTTGGGGGGTCCGGGATTGAACACTGAAGCTTTCTTT
CASSLGGPGLNTEAFF
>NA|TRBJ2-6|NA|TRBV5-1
TGCGCCAGCAGTTCCGTAGTCTCTGGGGCCAACGTCCTGACTTTC
CASSSVVSGANVLTF
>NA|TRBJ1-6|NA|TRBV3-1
TGTGCCAGCAGCCTAATCCGCTCACCCCTCCACTTT
CASSLIRSPLHF
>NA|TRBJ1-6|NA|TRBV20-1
TGCAGTGCTAGAGATATTAGAGGGGCCTTTACCCTCCACTTT
CSARDIRGAFTLHF
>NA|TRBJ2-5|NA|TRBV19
TGTGCCAGTAGTGCGGTCCAAGAGACCCAGTACTTC
CASSAVQETQYF
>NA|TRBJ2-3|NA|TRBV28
TGTGCCAGCAGTTTACTACAGGGTCTAACGGATACGCAGTATTTT
CASSLLQGLTDTQYF
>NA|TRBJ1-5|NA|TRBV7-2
TGTGCCAGCAGCCAAGGGGTGGGCAATCAGCCCCAGCATTTT
CASSQGVGNQPQHF
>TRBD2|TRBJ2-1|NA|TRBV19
TGTGCCAGTACCTCGAGCGGGAGCCCTTACAATGAGCAGTTCTTC
CASTSSGSPYNEQFF
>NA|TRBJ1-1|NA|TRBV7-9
TGTGCCAGCAGCTCCCGACGGGACGAGCCTGAAGCTTTCTTT
CASSSRRDEPEAFF
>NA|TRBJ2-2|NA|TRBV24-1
TGTGCCACCGCAGGGGCGAGCACCGGGGAGCTGTTTTTT
CATAGASTGELFF
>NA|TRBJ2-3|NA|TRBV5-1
TGCGCCAGCAGCCAACAGGTTAGCACAGATACGCAGTATTTT
CASSQQVSTDTQYF
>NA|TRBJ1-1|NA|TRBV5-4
TGTGCCAGCAGCTTGGGGACTAGGAACACTGAAGCTTTCTTT
CASSLGTRNTEAFF
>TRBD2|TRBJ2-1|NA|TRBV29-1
TGCAGCGTTCCCGGGACTAGCGGCCAAAAAGGCGGGCAGTTCTTC
CSVPGTSGQKGGQFF
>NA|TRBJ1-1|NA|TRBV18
TGTGCCAGCTCACCAAGAGACTGGGGCGGACTGAACACTGAAGCTTTCTTT
CASSPRDWGGLNTEAFF
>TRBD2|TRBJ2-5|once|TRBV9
TGTGCCAGCAGCTTAAACCCTAGCGGGGGGCACCAAGAGACCCAGTACTTC
CASSLNPSGGHQETQYF
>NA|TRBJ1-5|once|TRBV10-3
TGTGCCATCAGTGAGAGAGAAGGGAATCAGCCCCAGCATTTT
CAISEREGNQPQHF
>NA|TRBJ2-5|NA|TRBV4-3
TGCGCCAGCAGCCAAGAAAAAAACCTTCGAGAGACCCAGTACTTC
CASSQEKNLRETQYF